This TCR beta chain was identified in a study of cytomegalovirus exposure and HLA in healthy donors. With V trimmed by 5 bases and J by 1 base, 14 bases remained unmatched. Per the germline V gene, CDR1 is SNHLY and CDR2 is FYNNEI. This CDR3 region has 17 residues. The data were produced by immunoSEQ multiplex PCR, yet TCRdb's version contains in-frame clones alone and is incomplete. The table includes about 110,000 clones, 70% to 90% detected once. With regard to this clone: Its antigen is undetermined.

Study-level points and caveats: Rarity characterized most TCR sequences, yet some public TCRs appeared in many donors. Testing in vitro showed a few CMV-associated chains specific for CMV antigens. Investigators reported around 150 TCR beta chains as tied to cytomegalovirus. The tendency of first-cohort TCR clusters to co-occur in the 110 or so validation repertoires emerged from a later analysis.

The chain joins TRBV2 to TRBJ2-7; TRBD2 aligns across 7 bases. Specimen: PBMCs. The sequence was obtained from a woman aged 18-35 years in good health and CMV-seronegative. CDR3 region: CASSHDILAGESYEQYF. In DNA, the CDR3 is TGTGCCAGCAGTCACGACATACTCGCGGGGGAGTCCTACGAGCAGTACTTC.